The 25 T cell receptor beta chains below were found in one sample sequenced in a study of metastatic and nonmetastatic thyroid tumors. Until they underwent thyroid surgery, no patient had received any treatment. TCRdb called clones again from the PCR reads with MiXCR. The sample holds 15,000 to 18,000 clones, 3% to 4% seen once. Sequencing was carried out using tumor tissue. The source of these receptors is a female donor with papillary thyroid cancer or a benign thyroid nodule (not recorded which). Some clones in this sample may be carry-over from other donors' samples.

This clone counts as medium-sized (0.01 to 0.1%). The chain couples TRBV7-9 to TRBJ2-5; 9 positions agree with TRBD1. The CDR3 sequence is 16 residues long. Trimming at V came to 5 bases and at J to 5 bases, leaving 12 bases not matched to a gene. The V gene's germline CDR1 is SEHNR and CDR2 FQNEAQ (reference sequence). CDR3 nucleotide sequence: TGTGCCAGCAGCCGAAACACAGGGGGCAGAGGGGAGACCCAGTACTTC. Translating it yields CASSRNTGGRGETQYF.

The genes are TRBV28 and TRBJ2-1; D may be TRBD1 or TRBD2 (5 bases each). CDR1 and CDR2 from the germline V gene are MDHEN and SYDVKM. This CDR3 comprises 14 residues. Trimming cost V 5 bases and J 0 bases, with 8 bases left between them. The CDR3 nucleotides are TGTGCCAGCAGTGGGACGGACTCCTACAATGAGCAGTTCTTC. Translated: CASSGTDSYNEQFF. Together with reference TRBV28 and TRBJ2-1, the CDR3 gives the full variable domain: DVKVTQSSRYLVKRTGEKVFLECVQDMDHENMFWYRQDPGLGLRLIYFSYDVKMKEKGDIPEGYSVSREKKERFSLILESASTNQTSMYLCASSGTDSYNEQFFGPGTRLTVL.

The chain joins TRBV6-1 to TRBJ2-7; D is possibly TRBD1 or TRBD2 (6 bases each). The CDR3 contains 13 residues. Trimming left V 3 bases short and J 11 bases short, with 17 bases between. Looked up from germline, CDR1 is MNHNS and CDR2 is SASEGT. This chain's CDR3 is CASSERGALRKYF. The CDR3 DNA follows: TGTGCCAGCAGTGAGAGGGGGGCGCTACGCAAGTACTTC.

This clone came up many times. The rearrangement uses TRBV7-6 and TRBJ2-1, with D perhaps matching TRBD1 or TRBD2 (6 bases each). CDR1 is SGHVS and CDR2 is FNYEAQ in the germline V gene. V was shortened by 1 base and J by 2 bases, with 15 bases between the two germline ends. CDR3 length equals 17 residues. CDR3 protein: CASSLGSGGGTYNEQFF. The CDR3 region has the DNA TGTGCCAGCAGCTTAGGATCAGGAGGGGGGACCTACAATGAGCAGTTCTTC.

This clone was counted at least ten times. This could be a read error, since a much larger clone is one nucleotide away. The J gene is TRBJ2-7, the V gene TRBV12-3 or TRBV12-4, with 7 nucleotides matching TRBD1. This CDR3 has 15 amino acids. J gave up 8 bases and V 7 bases, and 17 bases lay outside the gene matches. The CDR3 coding sequence is TGTGCCAGCATCCAACAGGGGCGGCCAGTCAACAAGCAGTACTTC. Translation: CASIQQGRPVNKQYF.

The gene calls are TRBV10-3 and TRBJ1-5; D might be TRBD1 (5 bases). This CDR3 contains 16 residues. V dropped 0 bases and J dropped 14 bases, with 23 bases sitting between them. The germline CDR1 and CDR2 sequences are ENHRY and SYGVKD. The CDR3 DNA reads TGTGCCATCAGTGAGTCGGGGCCCTCCGGGGAACAGCCAAAGCATTTT. Its translation: CAISESGPSGEQPKHF.

A few counts support this clone. J is TRBJ2-7 and V is TRBV6-1; TRBD2 agrees at 7 bases. In germline, CDR1 is MNHNS, CDR2 SASEGT. The CDR3 covers 15 residues. The V segment lost 3 bases and the J segment 2 bases; nucleotides outside the gene matches: 7. The CDR3 protein is CASSDQDGGTYEQYF. In DNA, the CDR3 is TGTGCCAGCAGTGATCAGGACGGGGGGACCTACGAGCAGTACTTC.

This clone turned up a few times. The rearrangement links TRBV10-2 to TRBJ1-1; D unresolved. This CDR3 spans 12 amino acids. In germline, CDR1 is WSHSY, CDR2 SAAADI. Deletions cut 6 bases from V and 6 bases from J, with 11 bases between. CDR3 nucleotides: TGCGCCAGCAGCGGCCCCGGGGCTGAAGCTTTCTTT. As protein: CASSGPGAEAFF.

The rearrangement joins TRBV24-1 to TRBJ2-1; D is unresolved. V was trimmed by 0 bases and J by 8 bases, leaving 13 bases between them. Germline V gene lookup returns CDR1 KGHDR and CDR2 SFDVKD. There are 15 residues in the CDR3. This chain's CDR3 is CATSDLLALGDEQFF. The CDR3 nucleotides are TGTGCCACCAGTGATTTGCTTGCCCTTGGGGATGAGCAGTTCTTC.

The chain uses TRBV6-1 and TRBJ2-1, with 9 bases identical to TRBD1. The CDR3 is made up of 15 amino acids. CDR1 MNHNS and CDR2 SASEGT come from the germline V gene. Trimming cost V 2 bases and J 8 bases; bases outside gene matches: 7. The CDR3 DNA reads TGTGCCAGCAGTGAATCCGGGACAGGGCTCGATGAGCAGTTCTTC. This encodes CASSESGTGLDEQFF.

This clone was counted only a few times. This chain uses TRBV14 with TRBJ2-2; TRBD1 matches 7 bases. Germline CDR1 reads SGHDN; CDR2 reads FVKESK. Trimming cost V 2 bases and J 4 bases; bases outside gene matches: 4. The CDR3 is 15 residues long. As DNA, the CDR3 is TGTGCCAGCAGCCAAAGGGGGCTCGGCACCGGGGAGCTGTTTTTT. Encoded protein: CASSQRGLGTGELFF.

This clone was picked up a small number of times. The J gene is TRBJ2-7, the V gene TRBV11-3; 8 bases map to TRBD2. The CDR3 sequence is 16 residues long. Germline loops: CDR1 SGHNT, CDR2 YENEEA. V was clipped by 6 bases and J by 5 bases; unmatched bases: 15. The CDR3 loop reads CASSRYSGKVSHEQYF. DNA for the CDR3: TGTGCCAGCAGTAGATATAGCGGGAAGGTGTCCCACGAGCAGTACTTC.

V gene TRBV7-9 combines with J gene TRBJ2-7; 9 bases are shared with TRBD1. V lost 3 bases, J lost 5 bases, and 11 bases stayed unmatched. The CDR3 contains 16 residues. Germline V CDR1 and CDR2: SEHNR, FQNEAQ (reference sequence). The CDR3: CASSLSGGTGWNEQYF. As DNA, the CDR3 is TGTGCCAGCAGCTTGTCCGGGGGGACAGGGTGGAACGAGCAGTACTTC. The variable domain in full, completed from reference TRBV7-9 and TRBJ2-7, reads DTGVSQNPRHKITKRGQNVTFRCDPISEHNRLYWYRQTLGQGPEFLTYFQNEAQLEKSRLLSDRFSAERPKGSFSTLEIQRTEQGDSAMYLCASSLSGGTGWNEQYFGPGTRLTVT.

V and J are TRBV5-1 and TRBJ2-1, with 8 bases that match TRBD1. The CDR3 length is 15 residues. Per germline, CDR1 SGHRS and CDR2 YFSETQ. V was pared by 3 bases and J by 4 bases, with 6 bases of the junction left unmatched. The CDR3 region is CASSSGDRTYNEQFF. CDR3 in DNA: TGCGCCAGCAGCTCCGGGGACAGGACTTACAATGAGCAGTTCTTC.

This clone was seen a few times. The rearrangement joins TRBV24-1 to TRBJ2-1; D may correspond to TRBD1 or TRBD2 (5 bases each). From germline, CDR1 is KGHDR and CDR2 SFDVKD. The CDR3 covers 17 residues. The V end lost 7 bases, the J end lost 4 bases, and 22 bases lay between the germline ends. CDR3 sequence reads: CATSHLEGTADYNEQFF. CDR3 DNA sequence: TGTGCCACCAGCCATCTAGAGGGGACGGCCGATTACAATGAGCAGTTCTTC.

This clone appeared many times. DNA for the CDR3: TGTGCCAGCAGTTGGGGAGCGGGGGGCAGCGACACCGGGGAGCTGTTTTTT. Translated, it gives CASSWGAGGSDTGELFF. V usage is TRBV25-1 and J usage is TRBJ2-2; 9 bases are a match to TRBD2. Trimming at V came to 5 bases and at J to 3 bases, leaving 10 bases not matched to a gene. There are 17 residues in the CDR3. The germline V gene encodes CDR1 MGHDK and CDR2 SYGVNS. Supplemented by reference TRBV25-1 and TRBJ2-2, the full variable domain reads EADIYQTPRYLVIGTGKKITLECSQTMGHDKMYWYQQDPGMELHLIHYSYGVNSTEKGDLSSESTVSRIRTEHFPLTLESARPSHTSQYLCASSWGAGGSDTGELFFGEGSRLTVL.

The sample holds many counts of this clone. The rearrangement links TRBV6-1 to TRBJ1-6; no clear D gene. The CDR3 spans 14 residues. CDR1 and CDR2 (germline): MNHNS, SASEGT. The ends were cut back, 3 bases at V and 8 bases at J, with 11 bases in the middle. The CDR3 region is CASSDGEGYSPLHF. In DNA, the CDR3 is TGTGCCAGCAGTGATGGGGAGGGATATTCACCCCTCCACTTT.

This clone appeared a few times. V is TRBV2 and J is TRBJ1-3, with a tentative D call TRBD1 (5 bases). The V gene lost 9 bases and the J gene lost 0 bases, with 12 bases spanning the gap. The CDR3 runs 14 residues. Germline V lookup: CDR1 SNHLY, CDR2 FYNNEI. CDR3 sequence (DNA): TGTGCCAGATCCGCGGGGGACTCTGGAAACACCATATATTTT. Translation gives CARSAGDSGNTIYF.

The table lists this clone with a few counts. The V and J genes are TRBV30 and TRBJ1-1, with 8 positions matching TRBD1. Germline V CDR1 and CDR2: GTSNPN, SVGIG (reference sequence). The CDR3 has 16 amino acids. Losses at the gene ends were 4 bases for V and 2 bases for J; bases not matched to a gene: 12. CDR3 amino acids: CAWTMGDGTGNTEAFF. The CDR3 DNA reads TGTGCCTGGACGATGGGAGACGGGACAGGAAACACTGAAGCTTTCTTT.

V and J are TRBV6-2 or TRBV6-3 and TRBJ2-1; D ambiguous. This CDR3 region has 17 residues. Germline values: CDR1 MNHEY, CDR2 SVGEGT. Trimming stripped 5 bases from V and 0 bases from J, with 17 bases between. The CDR3 bases are TGTGCCAGCAGTCTGTCGTTGGCGCCGAGCTCCTACAATGAGCAGTTCTTC. It encodes CASSLSLAPSSYNEQFF.

Relative to its sample, this clone is medium-sized (0.01 to 0.1%). V gene TRBV7-9 combines with J gene TRBJ2-5; D gene unclear. Germline-derived CDR1 and CDR2 are SEHNR and FQNEAQ (reference sequence). Trimming left V 5 bases short and J 6 bases short, with 10 bases between. There are 12 residues in the CDR3. CDR3 sequence reads: CASSDMGKTQYF. The CDR3 DNA reads TGTGCCAGCAGCGATATGGGGAAGACCCAGTACTTC.

V usage is TRBV24-1 and J usage is TRBJ2-5, with a possible D match to TRBD1 (5 bases). The CDR3 spans 15 residues. Germline CDR1 is KGHDR and CDR2 is SFDVKD. Trimming removed 5 bases from V and 1 base from J, with 13 bases in between. The CDR3 bases are TGTGCCACCAGTGGCCGTGACAGAGTCCAAGAGACCCAGTACTTC. Translation: CATSGRDRVQETQYF.

The chain joins TRBV6-5 to TRBJ1-1; weak D call: TRBD1 (5 bases). Trimming stripped 4 bases from V and 0 bases from J, with 12 bases between. The CDR3 is made up of 15 amino acids. Germline CDR1 MNHEY, CDR2 SVGAGI. CDR3 sequence reads: CASSSYRNMNTEAFF. In nucleotides, the CDR3 is TGTGCCAGCAGTTCCTACAGGAATATGAACACTGAAGCTTTCTTT.

This clone rates as medium-sized. V usage is TRBV20-1 and J usage is TRBJ2-1; either TRBD1 or TRBD2 may fit D (6 bases each). Germline assignment: CDR1 DFQATT and CDR2 SNEGSKA (reference sequence). V was clipped by 1 base and J by 7 bases, with 23 bases between them. The CDR3 covers 17 residues. As DNA, the CDR3 is TGCAGTGCTAGAGTACAGTCGGGGGTAACAAGGGGGAATGAGCAGTTCTTC. Translating gives CSARVQSGVTRGNEQFF.

This clone was seen only a few times. J is TRBJ2-3 and V is TRBV11-2, with TRBD1 matching 8 bases. CDR3 length: 15 amino acids. In germline, CDR1 is SGHAT, CDR2 FQNNGV. Losses at the gene ends were 0 bases for V and 6 bases for J; bases not matched to a gene: 5. The CDR3 nucleotides read TGTGCCAGCAGCTTAGAGTCAGGGGGCCTGGATACGCAGTATTTT. Translating gives CASSLESGGLDTQYF.